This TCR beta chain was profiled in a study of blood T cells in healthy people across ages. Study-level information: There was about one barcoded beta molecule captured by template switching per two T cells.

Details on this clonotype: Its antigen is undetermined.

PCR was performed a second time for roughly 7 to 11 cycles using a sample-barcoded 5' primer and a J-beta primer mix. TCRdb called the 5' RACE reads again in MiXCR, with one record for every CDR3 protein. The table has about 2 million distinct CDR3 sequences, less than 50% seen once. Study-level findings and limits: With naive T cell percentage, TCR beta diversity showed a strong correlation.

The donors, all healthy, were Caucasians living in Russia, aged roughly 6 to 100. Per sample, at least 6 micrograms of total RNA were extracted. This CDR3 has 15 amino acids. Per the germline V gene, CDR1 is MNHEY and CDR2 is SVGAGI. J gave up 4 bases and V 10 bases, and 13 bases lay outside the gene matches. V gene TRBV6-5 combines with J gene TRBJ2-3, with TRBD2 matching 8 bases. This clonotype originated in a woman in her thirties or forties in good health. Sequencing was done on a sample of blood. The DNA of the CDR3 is TGTGCCAACCCTTGGCAGCGGGGGATATCAGATACGCAGTATTTT. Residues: CANPWQRGISDTQYF.